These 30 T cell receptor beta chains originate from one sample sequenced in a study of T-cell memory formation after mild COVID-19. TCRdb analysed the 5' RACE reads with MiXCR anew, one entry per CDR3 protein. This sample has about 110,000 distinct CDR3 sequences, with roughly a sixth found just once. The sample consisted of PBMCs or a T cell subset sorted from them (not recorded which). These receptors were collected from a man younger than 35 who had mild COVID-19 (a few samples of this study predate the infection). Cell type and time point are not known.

This chain's CDR3 is CASTPDWQETQYF. CDR3 coding DNA: TGTGCCAGCACCCCAGACTGGCAAGAGACCCAGTACTTC. This chain connects TRBV7-9 to TRBJ2-5; D is ambiguous. Germline V lookup: CDR1 SEHNR, CDR2 FQNEAQ (reference sequence). The CDR3 is 13 residues long. Trimming left V 7 bases short and J 2 bases short, with 11 bases between.

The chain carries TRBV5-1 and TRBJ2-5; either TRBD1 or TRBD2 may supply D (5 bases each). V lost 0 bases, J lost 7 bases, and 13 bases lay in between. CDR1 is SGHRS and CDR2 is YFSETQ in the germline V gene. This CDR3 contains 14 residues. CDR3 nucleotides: TGCGCCAGCAGCTTGGTGCCATTTGGGGGGACCCAGTACTTC. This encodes CASSLVPFGGTQYF. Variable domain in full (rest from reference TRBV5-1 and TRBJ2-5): KAGVTQTPRYLIKTRGQQVTLSCSPISGHRSVSWYQQTPGQGLQFLFEYFSETQRNKGNFPGRFSGRQFSNSRSEMNVSTLELGDSALYLCASSLVPFGGTQYFGPGTRLLVL.

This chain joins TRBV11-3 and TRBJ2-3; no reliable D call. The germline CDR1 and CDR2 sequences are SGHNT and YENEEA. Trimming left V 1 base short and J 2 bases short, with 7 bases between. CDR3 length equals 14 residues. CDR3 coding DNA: TGTGCCAGCAGCTTAGCCCCGACCACAGATACGCAGTATTTT. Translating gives CASSLAPTTDTQYF. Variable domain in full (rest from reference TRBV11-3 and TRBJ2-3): EAGVVQSPRYKIIEKKQPVAFWCNPISGHNTLYWYLQNLGQGPELLIRYENEEAVDDSQLPKDRFSAERLKGVDSTLKIQPAELGDSAVYLCASSLAPTTDTQYFGPGTRLTVL.

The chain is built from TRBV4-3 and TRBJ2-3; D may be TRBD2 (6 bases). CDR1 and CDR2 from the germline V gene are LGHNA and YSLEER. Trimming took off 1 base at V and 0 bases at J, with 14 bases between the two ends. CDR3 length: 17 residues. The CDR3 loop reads CASSQVLTRGSTDTQYF. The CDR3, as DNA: TGCGCCAGCAGCCAAGTGTTGACTAGAGGAAGCACAGATACGCAGTATTTT.

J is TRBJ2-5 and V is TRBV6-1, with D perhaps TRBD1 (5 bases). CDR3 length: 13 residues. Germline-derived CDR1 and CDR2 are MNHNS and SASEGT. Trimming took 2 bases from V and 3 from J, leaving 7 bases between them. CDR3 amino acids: CASSEIQEETQYF. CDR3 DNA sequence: TGTGCCAGCAGTGAAATACAGGAAGAGACCCAGTACTTC.

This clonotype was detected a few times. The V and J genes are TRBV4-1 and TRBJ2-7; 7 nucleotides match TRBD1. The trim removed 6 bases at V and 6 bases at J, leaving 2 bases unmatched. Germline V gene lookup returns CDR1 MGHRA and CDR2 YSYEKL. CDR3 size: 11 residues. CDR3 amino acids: CASRTGSEQYF. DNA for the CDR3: TGCGCCAGCAGGACAGGGTCCGAGCAGTACTTC.

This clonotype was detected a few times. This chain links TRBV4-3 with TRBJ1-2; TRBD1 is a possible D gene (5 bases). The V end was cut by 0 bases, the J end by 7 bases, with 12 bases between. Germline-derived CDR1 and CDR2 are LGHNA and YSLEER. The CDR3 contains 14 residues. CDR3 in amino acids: CASSQDRRGGGYTF. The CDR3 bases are TGCGCCAGCAGCCAAGATCGTAGGGGCGGTGGCTACACCTTC.

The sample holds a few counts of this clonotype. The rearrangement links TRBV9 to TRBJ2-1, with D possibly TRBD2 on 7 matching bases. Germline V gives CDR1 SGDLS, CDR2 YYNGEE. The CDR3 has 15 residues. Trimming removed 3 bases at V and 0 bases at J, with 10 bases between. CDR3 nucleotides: TGTGCCAGCAGCGAAGGGGGGGGCTCCTACAATGAGCAGTTCTTC. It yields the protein CASSEGGGSYNEQFF.

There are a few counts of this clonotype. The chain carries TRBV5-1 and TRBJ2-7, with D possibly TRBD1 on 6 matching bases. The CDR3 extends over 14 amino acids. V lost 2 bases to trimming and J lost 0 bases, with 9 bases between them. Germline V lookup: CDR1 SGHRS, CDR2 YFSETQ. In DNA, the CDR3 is TGCGCCAGCAGCTTCGTGGACAGCTCCTACGAGCAGTACTTC. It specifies CASSFVDSSYEQYF.

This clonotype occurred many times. This CDR3 is CASSRGGLETQYF. CDR3 nucleotide sequence: TGTGCCAGCAGCCGCGGGGGGCTGGAGACCCAGTACTTC. The chain joins TRBV11-1 to TRBJ2-5; 8 positions agree with TRBD2. The CDR3 runs 13 residues. Germline CDR1 is SGHAT and CDR2 is FQDESV (reference sequence). V gave up 5 bases and J gave up 5 bases; unmatched junction bases: 4.

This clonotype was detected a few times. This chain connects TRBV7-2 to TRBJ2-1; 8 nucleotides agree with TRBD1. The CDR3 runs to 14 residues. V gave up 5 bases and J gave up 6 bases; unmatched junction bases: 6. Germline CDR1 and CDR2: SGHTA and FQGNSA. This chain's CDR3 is CASSRDRSINEQFF. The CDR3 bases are TGTGCCAGCAGCCGGGACAGGTCCATCAATGAGCAGTTCTTC.

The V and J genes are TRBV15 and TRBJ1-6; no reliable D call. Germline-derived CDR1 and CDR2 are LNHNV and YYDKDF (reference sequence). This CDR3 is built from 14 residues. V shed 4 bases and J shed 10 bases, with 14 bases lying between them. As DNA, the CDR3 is TGTGCCACCAGCATGACGCACGAGGAGTCACCCCTCCACTTT. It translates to CATSMTHEESPLHF.

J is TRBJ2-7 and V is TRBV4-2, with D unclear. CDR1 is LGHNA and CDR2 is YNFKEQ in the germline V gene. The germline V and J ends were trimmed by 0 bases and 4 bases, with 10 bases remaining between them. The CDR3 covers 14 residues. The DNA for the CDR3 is TGTGCCAGCAGCCAAGATACCGGGTCGTACGAGCAGTACTTC. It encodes CASSQDTGSYEQYF.

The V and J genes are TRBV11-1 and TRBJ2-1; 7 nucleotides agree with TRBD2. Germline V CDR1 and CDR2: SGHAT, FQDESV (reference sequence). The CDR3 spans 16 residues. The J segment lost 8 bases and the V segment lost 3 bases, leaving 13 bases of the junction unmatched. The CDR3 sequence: CASSFRASGVRDEQFF. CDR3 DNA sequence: TGTGCCAGCAGCTTTCGGGCAAGCGGGGTTCGGGATGAGCAGTTCTTC. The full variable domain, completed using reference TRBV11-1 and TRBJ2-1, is EAEVAQSPRYKITEKSQAVAFWCDPISGHATLYWYRQILGQGPELLVQFQDESVVDDSQLPKDRFSAERLKGVDSTLKIQPAELGDSAMYLCASSFRASGVRDEQFFGPGTRLTVL.

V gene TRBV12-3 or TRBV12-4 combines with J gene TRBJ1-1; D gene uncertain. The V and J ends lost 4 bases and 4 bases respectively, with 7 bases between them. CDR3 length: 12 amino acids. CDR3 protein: CASSWSGTEAFF. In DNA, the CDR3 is TGTGCCAGCAGTTGGTCCGGCACTGAAGCTTTCTTT.

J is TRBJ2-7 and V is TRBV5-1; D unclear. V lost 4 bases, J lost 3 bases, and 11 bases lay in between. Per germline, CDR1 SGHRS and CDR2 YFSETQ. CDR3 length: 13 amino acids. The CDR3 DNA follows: TGCGCCAGCAGCGTGGTACCCAACTACGAGCAGTACTTC. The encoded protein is CASSVVPNYEQYF.

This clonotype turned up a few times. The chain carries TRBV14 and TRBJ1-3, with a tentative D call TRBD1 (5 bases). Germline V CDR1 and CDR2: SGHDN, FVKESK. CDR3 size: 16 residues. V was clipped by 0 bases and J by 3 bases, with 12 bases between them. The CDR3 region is CASSQDPGRIGNTIYF. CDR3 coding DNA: TGTGCCAGCAGCCAAGACCCAGGGAGGATTGGAAACACCATATATTTT. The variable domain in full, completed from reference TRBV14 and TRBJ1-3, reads EAGVTQFPSHSVIEKGQTVTLRCDPISGHDNLYWYRRVMGKEIKFLLHFVKESKQDESGMPNNRFLAERTGGTYSTLKVQPAELEDSGVYFCASSQDPGRIGNTIYFGEGSWLTVV.

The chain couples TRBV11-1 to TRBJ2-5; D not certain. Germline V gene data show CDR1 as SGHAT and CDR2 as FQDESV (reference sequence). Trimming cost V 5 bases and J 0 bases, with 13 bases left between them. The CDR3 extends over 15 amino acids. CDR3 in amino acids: CASSARASYQETQYF. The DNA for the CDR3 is TGTGCCAGCAGCGCCCGGGCCTCGTACCAAGAGACCCAGTACTTC. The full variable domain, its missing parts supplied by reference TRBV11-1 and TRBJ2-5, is EAEVAQSPRYKITEKSQAVAFWCDPISGHATLYWYRQILGQGPELLVQFQDESVVDDSQLPKDRFSAERLKGVDSTLKIQPAELGDSAMYLCASSARASYQETQYFGPGTRLLVL.

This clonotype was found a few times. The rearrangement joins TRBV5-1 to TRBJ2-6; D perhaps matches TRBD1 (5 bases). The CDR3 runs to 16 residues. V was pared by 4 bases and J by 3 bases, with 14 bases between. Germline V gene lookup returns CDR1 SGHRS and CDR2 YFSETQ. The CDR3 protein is CASSPPDSDGANVLTF. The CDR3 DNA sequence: TGCGCCAGCAGCCCGCCCGACAGCGATGGGGCCAACGTCCTGACTTTC. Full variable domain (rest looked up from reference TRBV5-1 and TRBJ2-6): KAGVTQTPRYLIKTRGQQVTLSCSPISGHRSVSWYQQTPGQGLQFLFEYFSETQRNKGNFPGRFSGRQFSNSRSEMNVSTLELGDSALYLCASSPPDSDGANVLTFGAGSRLTVL.

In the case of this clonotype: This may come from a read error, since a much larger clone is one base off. Here the CDR3 reads CATGTEPSTDTQYF. The CDR3 coding sequence is TGTGCCACCGGGACAGAGCCTAGCACAGATACGCAGTATTTT. The genes are TRBV24-1 and TRBJ2-3; 7 nucleotides match TRBD1. CDR3 length: 14 residues. The V and J ends lost 9 bases and 0 bases, in that order; junction bases with no gene match: 5. Germline V gives CDR1 KGHDR, CDR2 SFDVKD.

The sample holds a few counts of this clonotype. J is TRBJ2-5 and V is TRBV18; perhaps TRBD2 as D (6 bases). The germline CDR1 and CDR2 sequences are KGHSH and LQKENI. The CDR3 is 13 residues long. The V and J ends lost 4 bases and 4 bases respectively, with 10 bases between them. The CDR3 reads CASSRSEGETQYF. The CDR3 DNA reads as TGTGCCAGCTCACGGTCGGAGGGAGAGACCCAGTACTTC. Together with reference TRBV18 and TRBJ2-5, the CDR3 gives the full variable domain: NAGVMQNPRHLVRRRGQEARLRCSPMKGHSHVYWYRQLPEEGLKFMVYLQKENIIDESGMPKERFSAEFPKEGPSILRIQQVVRGDSAAYFCASSRSEGETQYFGPGTRLLVL.

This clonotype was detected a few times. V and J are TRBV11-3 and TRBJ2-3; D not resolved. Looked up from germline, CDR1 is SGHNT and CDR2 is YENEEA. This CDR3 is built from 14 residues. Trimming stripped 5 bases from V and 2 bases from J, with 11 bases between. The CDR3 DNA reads TGTGCCAGCAGCCAAGGTCAGACCACAGATACGCAGTATTTT. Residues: CASSQGQTTDTQYF.

CDR3 protein: CAISESTGGTDTQYF. CDR3 bases: TGTGCCATCAGTGAGTCGACGGGGGGCACAGATACGCAGTATTTT. V is TRBV10-3 and J is TRBJ2-3; D possibly corresponds to TRBD2 (6 bases). This CDR3 has 15 amino acids. Trimming stripped 0 bases from V and 1 base from J, with 8 bases between. Germline V gives CDR1 ENHRY, CDR2 SYGVKD.

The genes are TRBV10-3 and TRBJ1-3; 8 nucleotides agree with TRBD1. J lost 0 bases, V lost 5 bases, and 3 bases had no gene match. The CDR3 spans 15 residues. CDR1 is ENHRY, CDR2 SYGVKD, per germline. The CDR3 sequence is CAISPQGVSGNTIYF. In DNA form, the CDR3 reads TGTGCCATCAGTCCACAGGGGGTCTCTGGAAACACCATATATTTT.

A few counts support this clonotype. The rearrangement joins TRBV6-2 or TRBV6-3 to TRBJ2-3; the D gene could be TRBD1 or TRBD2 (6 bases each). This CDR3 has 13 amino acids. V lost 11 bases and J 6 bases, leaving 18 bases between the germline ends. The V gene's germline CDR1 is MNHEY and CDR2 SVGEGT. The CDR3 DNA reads TGTGCCGGAGGGGATACAGGGCTTGATACGCAGTATTTT. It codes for CAGGDTGLDTQYF.

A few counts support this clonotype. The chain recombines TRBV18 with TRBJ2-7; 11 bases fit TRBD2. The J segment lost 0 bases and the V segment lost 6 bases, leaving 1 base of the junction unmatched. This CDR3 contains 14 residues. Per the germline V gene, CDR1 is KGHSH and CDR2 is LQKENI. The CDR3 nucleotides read TGTGCCAGCTCTGGGACTAGCGGCTCCTACGAGCAGTACTTC. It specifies CASSGTSGSYEQYF.

CDR3 in amino acids: CASSIVAARGDGYTF. CDR3 bases: TGTGCCAGTAGTATAGTGGCAGCCCGCGGCGATGGCTACACCTTC. The V call is TRBV19, the J call TRBJ1-2; no reliable D call. Deletions cut 1 base from V and 6 bases from J, with 15 bases between. Germline CDR1 reads LNHDA; CDR2 reads SQIVND (reference sequence). There are 15 residues in the CDR3.

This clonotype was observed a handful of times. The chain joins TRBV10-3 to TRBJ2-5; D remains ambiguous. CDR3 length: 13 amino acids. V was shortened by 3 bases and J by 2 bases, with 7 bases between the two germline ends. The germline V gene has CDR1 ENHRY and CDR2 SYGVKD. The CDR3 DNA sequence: TGTGCCATCAGTGATTGGGAACAAGAGACCCAGTACTTC. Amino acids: CAISDWEQETQYF.

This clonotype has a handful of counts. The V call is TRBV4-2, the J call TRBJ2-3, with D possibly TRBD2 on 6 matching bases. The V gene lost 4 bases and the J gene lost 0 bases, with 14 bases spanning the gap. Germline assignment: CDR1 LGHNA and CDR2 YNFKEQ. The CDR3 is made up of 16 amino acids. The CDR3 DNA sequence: TGTGCCAGCAGCCGGGAGGCTAGCGTAAGCACAGATACGCAGTATTTT. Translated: CASSREASVSTDTQYF.

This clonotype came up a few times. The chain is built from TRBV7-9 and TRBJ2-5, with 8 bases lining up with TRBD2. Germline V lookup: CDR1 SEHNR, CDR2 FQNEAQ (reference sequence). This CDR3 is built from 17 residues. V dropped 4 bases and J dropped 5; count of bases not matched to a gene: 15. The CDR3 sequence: CASSSRRGALARETQYF. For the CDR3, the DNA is TGTGCCAGCAGCTCCAGGCGGGGGGCACTAGCGAGGGAGACCCAGTACTTC.